This T cell receptor beta chain was obtained from a study of blood T cell repertoires in COVID-19. Study at large: Researchers got acute and convalescent COVID-19 samples from the United States, Italy and Spain. PBMCs, B-cell-depleted T cells, or T cells were the source of the cDNA or gDNA that made up the material.

Only one count was recorded for this clone. Per the original data handling: Researchers report that nucleated cell counts were estimated from reference gene primer amplification. The table came from immunoSEQ multiplex PCR; TCRdb's copy has only in-frame clones and leaves some out. For V, J and clone size, that table is used; D and trimming come from the DNA. The sample includes hundreds of thousands of clones, roughly four fifths seen only once; the top ten take about 8.1%. Germline CDR1 is SGDLS and CDR2 is YYNGEE. This CDR3 comprises 16 residues. Trimming at V came to 0 bases and at J to 7 bases, leaving 7 bases not matched to a gene.

V gene TRBV9 combines with J gene TRBJ1-4; the match to TRBD1 covers 9 bases. What was sequenced was peripheral blood. The sequence derives from a man at least 80 years old with acute or convalescent COVID-19. The CDR3 region has the DNA TGTGCCAGCAGCGTAGATGGACAGGGGAGAGGTGAAAAACTGTTTTTT. This sequence encodes CASSVDGQGRGEKLFF.